These 9 T cell receptor beta chains were sequenced from one sample in a study of shared clonotypes between healthy human individuals. Measured with immunoSEQ multiplex PCR; TCRdb has only the in-frame clones, and not every one. Of approximately 1.5 million clones listed, around 98% were seen once; the top ten hold 0.4% to 0.45%. Sequencing used naive CD4+ T cells sorted from blood. The subset here: CD45RA+ positively selected. The receptors shown here come from a man aged 25-45 years in good health.

The V call is TRBV2, the J call TRBJ2-1, with 7 nucleotides matching TRBD2. V shed 3 bases, J shed 8 bases, and the junction held 10 bases outside the gene matches. CDR3 length: 15 residues. Germline values: CDR1 SNHLY, CDR2 FYNNEI. The chain's CDR3 is CASSEVGLPADEQFF. CDR3 sequence (DNA): TGTGCCAGCAGTGAGGTGGGACTACCCGCCGATGAGCAGTTCTTC.

V and J are TRBV12-1 and TRBJ2-3; TRBD2 is the table's D call, not checked against the DNA. TRBV12-1 is assigned pseudogene status. The CDR3 covers 15 residues. DNA of the CDR3: TGTGCCAGCAGCTGCACTAGTAAAGGCACAGATACGCAGTATTTT. Protein: CASSCTSKGTDTQYF.

In its sample, this clone was seen once. This chain links TRBV7-9 with TRBJ2-7; 10 positions match TRBD1. The CDR3 is made up of 15 amino acids. The trim removed 5 bases at V and 5 bases at J, leaving 9 bases unmatched. Germline assignment: CDR1 SEHNR and CDR2 FQNEAQ (reference sequence). The CDR3 DNA reads TGTGCCAGCAGCACTCGGGGGGACAGGGGAGACGAGCAGTACTTC. This sequence encodes CASSTRGDRGDEQYF.

This rearrangement joins TRBV5-4 to TRBJ2-2; D ambiguous. V was trimmed by 5 bases and J by 0 bases, leaving 11 bases between them. The V gene's germline CDR1 is SGHNT and CDR2 YYREEE (reference sequence). This CDR3 is built from 15 residues. The chain's CDR3 is CASRLGGSNTGELFF. DNA of the CDR3: TGTGCCAGCAGGCTGGGCGGATCGAACACCGGGGAGCTGTTTTTT.

This chain joins TRBV15 and TRBJ1-5; 8 nucleotides agree with TRBD1. V trimming: 5 bases; J trimming: 0 bases; junction bases outside the gene matches: 9. There are 17 residues in the CDR3. Germline V lookup: CDR1 LNHNV, CDR2 YYDKDF (reference sequence). The CDR3 sequence: CATSPGQGIYSNQPQHF. In DNA form, the CDR3 reads TGTGCCACCAGCCCTGGACAGGGAATATATAGCAATCAGCCCCAGCATTTT.

This sequence joins TRBV19 and TRBJ1-2, with D possibly being TRBD1 (5 bases). The CDR3 runs 14 residues. Trimming shortened V by 3 bases and J by 6 bases, and 14 bases separated the two germline ends. Germline V gene lookup returns CDR1 LNHDA and CDR2 SQIVND (reference sequence). The CDR3 DNA sequence: TGTGCCAGTAGTATTCCCGGGGGGACGAATGGCTACACCTTC. Its protein is CASSIPGGTNGYTF.

This rearrangement joins TRBV10-3 to TRBJ2-5, with a weak D call TRBD1 (6 bases). This CDR3 comprises 13 residues. Germline-derived CDR1 and CDR2 are ENHRY and SYGVKD. V lost 4 bases and J 0 bases, leaving 6 bases between the germline ends. The CDR3, as DNA: TGTGCCATCAGTGGACAGGACCAAGAGACCCAGTACTTC. Translated, it gives CAISGQDQETQYF.

The chain has TRBV27 and TRBJ2-5; TRBD2 agrees at 10 bases. This CDR3 has 15 residues. V gave up 6 bases and J gave up 1 base; unmatched junction bases: 5. The germline V gene has CDR1 MNHEY and CDR2 SMNVEV (reference sequence). Here the CDR3 reads CASSTGLAVQETQYF. CDR3 DNA: TGTGCCAGCAGCACCGGACTAGCGGTCCAAGAGACCCAGTACTTC.

This clone appeared a few times. The sample has other DNA sequences that encode this CDR3 too. This chain uses TRBV19 with TRBJ2-7; TRBD1 agrees at 8 bases. The CDR3 sequence is 13 residues long. V trimming: 4 bases; J trimming: 2 bases; junction bases outside the gene matches: 1. Germline lookup yields CDR1 LNHDA and CDR2 SQIVND (reference sequence). The CDR3 spells CASSRQGPYEQYF. The CDR3 DNA is TGTGCCAGTAGTAGACAGGGGCCCTACGAGCAGTACTTC.